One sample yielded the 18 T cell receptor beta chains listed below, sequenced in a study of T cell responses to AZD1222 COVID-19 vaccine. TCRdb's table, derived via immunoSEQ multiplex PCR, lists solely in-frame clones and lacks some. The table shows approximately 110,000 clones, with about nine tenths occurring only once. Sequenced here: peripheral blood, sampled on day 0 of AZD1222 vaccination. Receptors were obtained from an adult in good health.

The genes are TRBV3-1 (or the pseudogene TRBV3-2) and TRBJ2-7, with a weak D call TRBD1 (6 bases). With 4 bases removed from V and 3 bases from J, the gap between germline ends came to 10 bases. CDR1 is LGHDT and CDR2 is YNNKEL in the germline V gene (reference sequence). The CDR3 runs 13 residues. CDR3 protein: CASSPPTGYEQYF. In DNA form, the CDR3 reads TGTGCCAGCAGCCCCCCGACAGGCTACGAGCAGTACTTC.

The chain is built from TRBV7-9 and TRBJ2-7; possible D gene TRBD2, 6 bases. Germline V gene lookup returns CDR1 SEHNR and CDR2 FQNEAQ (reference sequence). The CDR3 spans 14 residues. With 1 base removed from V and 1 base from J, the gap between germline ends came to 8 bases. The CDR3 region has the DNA TGTGCCAGCAGCTTAGGAGGGAGGTCCTACGAGCAGTACTTC. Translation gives CASSLGGRSYEQYF.

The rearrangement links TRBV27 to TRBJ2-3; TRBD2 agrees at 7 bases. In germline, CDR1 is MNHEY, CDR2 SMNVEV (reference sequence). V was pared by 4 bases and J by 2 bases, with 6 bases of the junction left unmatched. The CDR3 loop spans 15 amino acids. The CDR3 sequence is CASSSIAGHTDTQYF. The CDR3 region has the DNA TGTGCCAGCAGTTCCATAGCGGGCCACACAGATACGCAGTATTTT.

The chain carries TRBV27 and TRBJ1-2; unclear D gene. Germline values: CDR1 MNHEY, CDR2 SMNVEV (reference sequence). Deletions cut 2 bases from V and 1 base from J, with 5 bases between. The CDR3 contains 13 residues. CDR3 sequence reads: CASSLGHNYGYTF. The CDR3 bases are TGTGCCAGCAGTTTAGGGCATAACTATGGCTACACCTTC.

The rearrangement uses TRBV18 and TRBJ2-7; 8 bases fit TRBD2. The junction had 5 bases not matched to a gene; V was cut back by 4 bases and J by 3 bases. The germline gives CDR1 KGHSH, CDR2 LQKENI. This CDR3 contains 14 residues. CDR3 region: CASSRAGGSYEQYF. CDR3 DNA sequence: TGTGCCAGCTCACGGGCGGGGGGCAGCTACGAGCAGTACTTC.

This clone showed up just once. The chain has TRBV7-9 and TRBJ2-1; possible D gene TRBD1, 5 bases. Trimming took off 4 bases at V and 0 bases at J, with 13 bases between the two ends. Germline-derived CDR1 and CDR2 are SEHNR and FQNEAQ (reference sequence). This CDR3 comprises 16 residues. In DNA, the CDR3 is TGTGCCAGCAGCTCGACTGTGGGGCGCTCCTACAATGAGCAGTTCTTC. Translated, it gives CASSSTVGRSYNEQFF.

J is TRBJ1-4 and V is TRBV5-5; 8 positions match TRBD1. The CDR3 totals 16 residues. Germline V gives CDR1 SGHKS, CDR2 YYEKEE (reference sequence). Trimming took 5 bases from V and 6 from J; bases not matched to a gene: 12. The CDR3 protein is CASSVDREVWDEKLFF. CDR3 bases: TGTGCCAGCAGTGTGGACAGGGAGGTGTGGGATGAAAAACTGTTTTTT. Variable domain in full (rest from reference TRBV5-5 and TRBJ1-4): DAGVTQSPTHLIKTRGQQVTLRCSPISGHKSVSWYQQVLGQGPQFIFQYYEKEERGRGNFPDRFSARQFPNYSSELNVNALLLGDSALYLCASSVDREVWDEKLFFGSGTQLSVL.

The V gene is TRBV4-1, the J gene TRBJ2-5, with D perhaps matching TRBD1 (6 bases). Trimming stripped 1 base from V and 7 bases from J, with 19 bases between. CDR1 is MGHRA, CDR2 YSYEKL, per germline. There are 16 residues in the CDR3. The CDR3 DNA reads TGCGCCAGCAGCCAAGTGGACCTATTTATACAGGGGACCCAGTACTTC. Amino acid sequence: CASSQVDLFIQGTQYF.

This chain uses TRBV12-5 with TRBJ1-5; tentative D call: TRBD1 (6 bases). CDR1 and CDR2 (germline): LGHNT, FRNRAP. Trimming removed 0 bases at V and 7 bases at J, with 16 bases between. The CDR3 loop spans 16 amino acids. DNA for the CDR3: TGTGCTAGTGGTTTGGTACTAACAGGGAAAGACCAGCCCCAGCATTTT. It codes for CASGLVLTGKDQPQHF.

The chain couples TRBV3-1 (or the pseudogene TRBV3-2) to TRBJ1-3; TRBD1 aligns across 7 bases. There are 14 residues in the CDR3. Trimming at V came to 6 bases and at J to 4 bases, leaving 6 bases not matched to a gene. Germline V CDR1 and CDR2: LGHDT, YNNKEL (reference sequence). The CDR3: CASSETGRGNTIYF. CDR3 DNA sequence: TGTGCCAGCAGTGAGACAGGGCGCGGAAACACCATATATTTT.

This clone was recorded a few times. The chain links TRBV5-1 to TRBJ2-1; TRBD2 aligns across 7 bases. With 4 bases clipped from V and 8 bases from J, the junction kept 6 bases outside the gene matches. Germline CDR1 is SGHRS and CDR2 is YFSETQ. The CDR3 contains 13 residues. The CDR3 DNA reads TGCGCCAGCAGCCCGGGGGGAGGTTATGAGCAGTTCTTC. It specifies CASSPGGGYEQFF.

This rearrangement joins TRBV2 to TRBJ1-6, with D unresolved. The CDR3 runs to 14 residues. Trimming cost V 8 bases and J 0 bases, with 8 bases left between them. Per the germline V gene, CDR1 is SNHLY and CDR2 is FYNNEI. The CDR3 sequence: CASAIGSYNSPLHF. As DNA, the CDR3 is TGTGCCAGCGCAATTGGCTCCTATAATTCACCCCTCCACTTT.

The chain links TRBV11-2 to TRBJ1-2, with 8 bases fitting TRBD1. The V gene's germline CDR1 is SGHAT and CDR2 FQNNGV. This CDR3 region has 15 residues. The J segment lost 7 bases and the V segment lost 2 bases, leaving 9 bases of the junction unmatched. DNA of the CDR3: TGTGCCAGCAGCTTATTGGACAGGGTAACGGGTGGCTACACCTTC. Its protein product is CASSLLDRVTGGYTF.

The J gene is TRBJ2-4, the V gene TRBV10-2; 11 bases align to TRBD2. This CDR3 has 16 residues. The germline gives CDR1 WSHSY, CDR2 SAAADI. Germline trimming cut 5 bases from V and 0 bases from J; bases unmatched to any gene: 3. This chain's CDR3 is CASSRLAGGAKNIQYF. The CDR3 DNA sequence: TGCGCCAGCAGTCGGCTAGCGGGGGGAGCCAAAAACATTCAGTACTTC.

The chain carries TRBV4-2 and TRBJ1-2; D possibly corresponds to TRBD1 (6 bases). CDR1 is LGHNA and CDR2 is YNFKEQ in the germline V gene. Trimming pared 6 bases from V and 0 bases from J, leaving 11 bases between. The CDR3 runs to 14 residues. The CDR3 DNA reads TGTGCCAGCAGTCAAACAGGGACTAACTATGGCTACACCTTC. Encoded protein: CASSQTGTNYGYTF.

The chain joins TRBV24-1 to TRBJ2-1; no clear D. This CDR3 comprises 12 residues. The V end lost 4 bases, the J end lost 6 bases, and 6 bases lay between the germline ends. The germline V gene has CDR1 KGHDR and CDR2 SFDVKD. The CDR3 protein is CATSESANEQFF. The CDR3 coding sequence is TGTGCCACCAGTGAGTCGGCCAATGAGCAGTTCTTC.

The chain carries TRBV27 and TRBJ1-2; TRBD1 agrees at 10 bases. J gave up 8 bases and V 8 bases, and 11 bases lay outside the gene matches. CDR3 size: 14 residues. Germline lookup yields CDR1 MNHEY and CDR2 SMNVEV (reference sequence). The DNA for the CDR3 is TGTGCCAGCGGTGGGACAGGGGAGATTGAGGGCTACACCTTC. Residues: CASGGTGEIEGYTF.

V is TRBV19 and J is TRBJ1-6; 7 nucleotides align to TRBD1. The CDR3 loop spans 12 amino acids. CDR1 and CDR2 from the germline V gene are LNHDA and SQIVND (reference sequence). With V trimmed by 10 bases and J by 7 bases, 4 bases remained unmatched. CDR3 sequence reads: CATRQGNSPLHF. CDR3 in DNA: TGTGCCACCCGACAGGGAAATTCACCCCTCCACTTT.